Below, 21 T cell receptor beta chains from the same sample are listed, as sequenced in a study of shared clonotypes between healthy human individuals. Profiled with immunoSEQ multiplex PCR; TCRdb holds only in-frame clones, not every one. The sample carries a few million clones, more than 90% recorded once. The sample was naive CD4+ T cells sorted from blood. Subset here: CD45RA+ positively selected. These receptors were collected from a man between 18 and 35 years old in good health.

The chain uses TRBV5-1 and TRBJ1-2, with D tentatively TRBD1 (5 bases). V was cut by 1 base and J by 8 bases, with 15 bases left in between. CDR1 is SGHRS, CDR2 YFSETQ, per germline. This CDR3 is built from 14 residues. The DNA for the CDR3 is TGCGCCAGCAGCTTGAACCAGGGCGCGGAGGGCTACACCTTC. As protein: CASSLNQGAEGYTF.

The J gene is TRBJ2-2, the V gene TRBV25-1; 8 bases map to TRBD2. The CDR3 has 14 amino acids. The V gene's germline CDR1 is MGHDK and CDR2 SYGVNS. V shed 8 bases, J shed 0 bases, and the junction held 2 bases outside the gene matches. DNA of the CDR3: TGTGCCAGCCGCGGGGGGCCGAACACCGGGGAGCTGTTTTTT. Residues: CASRGGPNTGELFF. Using reference TRBV25-1 and TRBJ2-2 for the parts outside the CDR3, the full variable domain is EADIYQTPRYLVIGTGKKITLECSQTMGHDKMYWYQQDPGMELHLIHYSYGVNSTEKGDLSSESTVSRIRTEHFPLTLESARPSHTSQYLCASRGGPNTGELFFGEGSRLTVL.

The rearrangement uses TRBV28 and TRBJ1-2; D unresolved. Per the germline V gene, CDR1 is MDHEN and CDR2 is SYDVKM. V lost 5 bases and J lost 5, with 9 bases in between. The CDR3 covers 12 residues. The CDR3 loop is CASSILGYGYTF. CDR3 nucleotides: TGTGCCAGCAGTATTCTTGGTTATGGCTACACCTTC.

CDR3 amino acids: CASSQEGFAPTGELFF. CDR3 coding DNA: TGCGCCAGCAGCCAGGAGGGATTCGCGCCCACCGGGGAGCTGTTTTTT. The chain recombines TRBV4-1 with TRBJ2-2, with a possible D match to TRBD2 (6 bases). The germline CDR1 and CDR2 sequences are MGHRA and YSYEKL. The CDR3 runs 16 residues. Trimming pared 3 bases from V and 4 bases from J, leaving 15 bases between.

For this clone: This specimen includes other DNA sequences encoding the same CDR3. J is TRBJ2-3 and V is TRBV2; no clear D. V was shortened by 6 bases and J by 0 bases, with 7 bases between the two germline ends. The germline V gene has CDR1 SNHLY and CDR2 FYNNEI. CDR3 size: 13 residues. CDR3 bases: TGTGCCAGCAGGGTAGATAGCACAGATACGCAGTATTTT. Protein sequence: CASRVDSTDTQYF.

This chain connects TRBV9 to TRBJ2-5; D remains unclear. The CDR3 totals 13 residues. Germline loops: CDR1 SGDLS, CDR2 YYNGEE. V gave up 4 bases and J gave up 5 bases, with 12 bases separating them. This CDR3 is CASSLAASETQYF. The DNA of the CDR3 is TGTGCCAGCAGCCTGGCGGCGAGTGAGACCCAGTACTTC.

The chain carries TRBV29-1 and TRBJ2-3; 7 nucleotides align to TRBD1. Germline V lookup: CDR1 SQVTM, CDR2 ANQGSEA. The V segment lost 6 bases and the J segment 5 bases; nucleotides outside the gene matches: 8. CDR3 length: 13 residues. CDR3: CSVGQAPLDTQYF. The CDR3, as DNA: TGCAGCGTCGGACAGGCGCCCCTAGATACGCAGTATTTT.

This chain uses TRBV9 with TRBJ2-5; 13 bases line up with TRBD2. This CDR3 is built from 17 residues. The junction had 10 bases not matched to a gene; V was cut back by 3 bases and J by 5 bases. Germline V gene sequence: CDR1 SGDLS, CDR2 YYNGEE. In DNA, the CDR3 is TGTGCCAGCAGCGCGCGACCGGGACTAGCGGGGTGGGAGACCCAGTACTTC. It encodes CASSARPGLAGWETQYF. Drawing the rest from reference TRBV9 and TRBJ2-5, the complete variable domain is DSGVTQTPKHLITATGQRVTLRCSPRSGDLSVYWYQQSLDQGLQFLIQYYNGEERAKGNILERFSAQQFPDLHSELNLSSLELGDSALYFCASSARPGLAGWETQYFGPGTRLLVL.

The rearrangement uses TRBV5-6 and TRBJ2-5, with D tentatively TRBD2 (5 bases). Germline V gives CDR1 SGHDT, CDR2 YYEEEE. The CDR3 extends over 14 amino acids. The V gene lost 2 bases and the J gene lost 2 bases, with 10 bases spanning the gap. CDR3 sequence: CASSFSGLQETQYF. CDR3 sequence (DNA): TGTGCCAGCAGCTTCTCGGGATTACAAGAGACCCAGTACTTC.

The chain combines TRBV4-2 with TRBJ1-4; tentative D call: TRBD1 (5 bases). Germline CDR1 reads LGHNA; CDR2 reads YNFKEQ. V lost 2 bases and J 14 bases, leaving 18 bases between the germline ends. The length of the CDR3 is 14 residues. The chain's CDR3 is CASSQSGARNGLFF. DNA of the CDR3: TGTGCCAGCAGCCAAAGTGGGGCGCGTAATGGGCTGTTTTTT.

The genes are TRBV18 and TRBJ2-7; possibly TRBD1 for D (6 bases). CDR3 length: 13 residues. The V end lost 3 bases, the J end lost 5 bases, and 11 bases lay between the germline ends. Germline V lookup: CDR1 KGHSH, CDR2 LQKENI. CDR3 sequence (DNA): TGTGCCAGCTCACCTTACAGGGACCACGAGCAGTACTTC. This translates into CASSPYRDHEQYF.

The chain employs TRBV6-1 and TRBJ2-1; D remains unclear. The V gene lost 2 bases and the J gene lost 10 bases, with 18 bases spanning the gap. Germline V gene data show CDR1 as MNHNS and CDR2 as SASEGT. The CDR3 spans 15 residues. This chain's CDR3 is CASSELTTGPREQFF. CDR3 bases: TGTGCCAGCAGTGAACTCACGACGGGCCCAAGAGAGCAGTTCTTC.

This chain joins TRBV9 and TRBJ2-7; D is perhaps TRBD2 (5 bases). Trimming pared 4 bases from V and 5 bases from J, leaving 16 bases between. The CDR3 totals 14 residues. Germline loops: CDR1 SGDLS, CDR2 YYNGEE. The CDR3 region is CASSPLGRENEQYF. The CDR3 coding sequence is TGTGCCAGCAGCCCCCTAGGAAGGGAGAACGAGCAGTACTTC.

V is TRBV5-6 and J is TRBJ2-2, with 7 nucleotides matching TRBD1. The germline V gene has CDR1 SGHDT and CDR2 YYEEEE. V lost 3 bases and J lost 6; bases outside the gene matches: 5. CDR3 size: 14 residues. Here the CDR3 DNA reads TGTGCCAGCAGCTCCCGACAGGGTGCCGGGGAGCTGTTTTTT. It yields the protein CASSSRQGAGELFF.

The chain links TRBV6-4 to TRBJ2-2; D possibly corresponds to TRBD1 (6 bases). This CDR3 spans 13 amino acids. Looked up from germline, CDR1 is MRHNA and CDR2 is SNTAGT. Trimming removed 4 bases at V and 6 bases at J, with 9 bases between. As DNA, the CDR3 is TGTGCCAGCAGTGTACAGGGAGCCGGGGAGCTGTTTTTT. It specifies CASSVQGAGELFF.

On this clone itself: Other DNA sequences in the same sample also yield this CDR3. The J gene is TRBJ1-3, the V gene TRBV9; D call uncertain. CDR3 length: 15 amino acids. V was cut by 0 bases and J by 0 bases, with 7 bases left in between. CDR1 is SGDLS, CDR2 YYNGEE, per germline. CDR3 region: CASSVGAVSGNTIYF. CDR3 nucleotides: TGTGCCAGCAGCGTAGGGGCAGTCTCTGGAAACACCATATATTTT.

V and J are TRBV2 and TRBJ2-7, with D possibly being TRBD2 (7 bases). The CDR3 is 14 amino acids. Per the germline V gene, CDR1 is SNHLY and CDR2 is FYNNEI. V shed 11 bases and J shed 3 bases, with 20 bases lying between them. The CDR3 loop is CAVNVGGGNYEQYF. CDR3 DNA sequence: TGTGCCGTAAACGTGGGCGGGGGCAACTACGAGCAGTACTTC. Full variable domain (missing parts from reference TRBV2 and TRBJ2-7): EPEVTQTPSHQVTQMGQEVILRCVPISNHLYFYWYRQILGQKVEFLVSFYNNEISEKSEIFDDQFSVERPDGSNFTLKIRSTKLEDSAMYFCAVNVGGGNYEQYFGPGTRLTVT.

To note about this clone: Other DNA sequences in this sample translate to the same CDR3. DNA of the CDR3: TGCGCCAGCAGGGCTAGCGGCACAGATACGCAGTATTTT. Protein sequence: CASRASGTDTQYF. The chain has TRBV10-1 and TRBJ2-3; D is perhaps TRBD2 (6 bases). This CDR3 is built from 13 residues. The germline V gene has CDR1 WNHNN and CDR2 SYGVQD (reference sequence). V shed 6 bases and J shed 1 base, with 8 bases lying between them.

This chain's CDR3 is CASSSPVDTYNQPQHF. The CDR3 bases are TGTGCCAGCAGTTCCCCGGTGGACACATACAATCAGCCCCAGCATTTT. The chain couples TRBV6-6 to TRBJ1-5; D possibly corresponds to TRBD1 (5 bases). Germline assignment: CDR1 MNHNY and CDR2 SVGAGI (reference sequence). The CDR3 has 16 residues. The V and J ends lost 4 bases and 3 bases respectively, with 16 bases between them.

The J gene is TRBJ1-4, the V gene TRBV5-1; tentatively, D is TRBD1 (5 bases). The V end was cut by 4 bases, the J end by 6 bases, with 13 bases between. From germline, CDR1 is SGHRS and CDR2 YFSETQ. This CDR3 region has 14 residues. CDR3 sequence reads: CASSMFGAYEKLFF. The CDR3 bases are TGCGCCAGCAGCATGTTCGGGGCCTATGAAAAACTGTTTTTT.

This chain joins TRBV6-5 and TRBJ2-7; no firm D call. This CDR3 is built from 12 residues. Trimming stripped 6 bases from V and 3 bases from J, with 9 bases between. The germline gives CDR1 MNHEY, CDR2 SVGAGI. The CDR3 reads CASSPDGYEQYF. CDR3 DNA sequence: TGTGCCAGCAGCCCGGACGGCTACGAGCAGTACTTC.